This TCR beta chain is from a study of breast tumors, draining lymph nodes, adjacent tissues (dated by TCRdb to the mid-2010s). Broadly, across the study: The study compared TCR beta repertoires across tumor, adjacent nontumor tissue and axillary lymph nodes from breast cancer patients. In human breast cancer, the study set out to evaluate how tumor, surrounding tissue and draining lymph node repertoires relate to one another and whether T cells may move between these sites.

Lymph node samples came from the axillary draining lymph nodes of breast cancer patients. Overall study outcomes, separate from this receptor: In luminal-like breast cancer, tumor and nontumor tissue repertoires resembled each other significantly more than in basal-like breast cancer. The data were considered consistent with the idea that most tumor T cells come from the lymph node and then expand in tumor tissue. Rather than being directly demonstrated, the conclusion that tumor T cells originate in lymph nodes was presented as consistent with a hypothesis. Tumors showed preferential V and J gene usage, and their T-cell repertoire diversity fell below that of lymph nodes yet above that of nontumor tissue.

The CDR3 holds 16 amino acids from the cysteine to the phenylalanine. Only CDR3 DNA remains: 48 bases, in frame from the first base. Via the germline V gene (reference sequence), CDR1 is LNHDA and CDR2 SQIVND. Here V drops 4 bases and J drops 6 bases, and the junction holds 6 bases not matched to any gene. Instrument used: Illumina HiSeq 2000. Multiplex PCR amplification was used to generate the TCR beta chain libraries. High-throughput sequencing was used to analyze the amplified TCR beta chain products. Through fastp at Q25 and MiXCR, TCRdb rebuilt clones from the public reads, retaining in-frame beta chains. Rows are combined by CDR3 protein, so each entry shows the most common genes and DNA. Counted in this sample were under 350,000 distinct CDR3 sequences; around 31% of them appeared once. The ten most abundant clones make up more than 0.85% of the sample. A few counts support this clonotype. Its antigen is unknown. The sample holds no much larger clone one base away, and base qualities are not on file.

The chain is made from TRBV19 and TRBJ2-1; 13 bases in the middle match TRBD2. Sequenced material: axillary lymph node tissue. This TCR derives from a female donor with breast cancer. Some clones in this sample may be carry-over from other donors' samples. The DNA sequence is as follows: TGTGCCAGTAGTACCCAACTAGCGGGAGGGTTCAATGAGCAGTTCTTC. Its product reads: CASSTQLAGGFNEQFF.